The 30 T cell receptor beta chains in this list originate from one sample, sequenced in a study of cytomegalovirus exposure and HLA in healthy donors. With 60 Vbeta and 13 Jbeta primers, the PCR was carried out. The data were produced by immunoSEQ multiplex PCR, yet TCRdb's version contains in-frame clones alone and is incomplete. This table holds over 70,000 clones, 80% found once. Sequences were obtained from PBMCs. These receptors came from a woman aged 45 to 65 in good health and CMV-seropositive.

The chain recombines TRBV9 with TRBJ2-7; no clear D. The CDR3 is 13 residues long. V gave up 3 bases and J gave up 4 bases, with 11 bases separating them. The germline V gene encodes CDR1 SGDLS and CDR2 YYNGEE. The CDR3, as DNA: TGTGCCAGCAGCGCCTCCGATCTATACGAGCAGTACTTC. Encoded protein: CASSASDLYEQYF.

The gene calls are TRBV6-5 and TRBJ2-2; D is perhaps TRBD2 (6 bases). This CDR3 comprises 15 residues. V was clipped by 2 bases and J by 5 bases, with 12 bases between them. Germline V gives CDR1 MNHEY, CDR2 SVGAGI. The CDR3 is CASSYETGATGELFF. CDR3 nucleotide sequence: TGTGCCAGCAGTTACGAGACGGGAGCGACCGGGGAGCTGTTTTTT.

The chain combines TRBV9 with TRBJ2-1; 8 bases line up with TRBD2. The length of the CDR3 is 16 residues. Germline V gives CDR1 SGDLS, CDR2 YYNGEE. J gave up 5 bases and V 0 bases, and 7 bases lay outside the gene matches. CDR3 nucleotide sequence: TGTGCCAGCAGCGTAGGTTTGGGACTAGGGGACAATGAGCAGTTCTTC. It translates to CASSVGLGLGDNEQFF.

The rearrangement uses TRBV2 and TRBJ2-7, with 8 nucleotides matching TRBD2. The ends lost 6 bases at V and 2 bases at J; junction bases unmatched: 3. The length of the CDR3 is 13 residues. CDR1 and CDR2 (germline): SNHLY, FYNNEI. For the CDR3, the DNA is TGTGCCAGCAGAGTTAGCGGGACCTACGAGCAGTACGTC. It codes for CASRVSGTYEQYV.

The rearrangement joins TRBV7-8 to TRBJ1-2; weak D call: TRBD1 (5 bases). V lost 2 bases to trimming and J lost 6 bases, with 7 bases between them. The CDR3 has 12 residues. Germline CDR1 reads SGHVS; CDR2 reads FQNEAQ. CDR3 nucleotides: TGTGCCAGCAGCTTAAGGGGTGATGGCTACACCTTC. Amino acid sequence: CASSLRGDGYTF.

The V call is TRBV5-1, the J call TRBJ1-2, with TRBD1 matching 8 bases. CDR3 size: 13 residues. Trimming removed 4 bases from V and 8 bases from J; junction bases left unmatched: 7. Germline V gene lookup returns CDR1 SGHRS and CDR2 YFSETQ. CDR3 sequence (DNA): TGCGCCAGCAGCGTGACAGGGGCTGAGGGCTACACCTTC. Amino acid sequence: CASSVTGAEGYTF.

This clone was observed a single time. J is TRBJ1-5 and V is TRBV11-2, with unresolved D. The germline V and J ends were trimmed by 8 bases and 4 bases, with 9 bases remaining between them. CDR1 SGHAT and CDR2 FQNNGV come from the germline V gene. This CDR3 comprises 12 residues. CDR3 nucleotides: TGTGCCAGCTCCGGACTGAATCAGCCCCAGCATTTT. The encoded protein is CASSGLNQPQHF.

The V call is TRBV27, the J call TRBJ2-5; D might be TRBD2 (6 bases). The CDR3 covers 13 residues. Per germline, CDR1 MNHEY and CDR2 SMNVEV (reference sequence). Between the trimmed V and J ends, which lost 9 bases and 5 bases, there was a span of 16 bases. CDR3 sequence reads: CASSHGGWETQYF. CDR3 nucleotide sequence: TGTGCCAGTTCTCACGGGGGTTGGGAGACCCAGTACTTC.

As DNA, the CDR3 is TGTGCCAGTAGTGCTACAGGGGGCACAGATACGCAGTATTTT. Protein: CASSATGGTDTQYF. V usage is TRBV19 and J usage is TRBJ2-3; 7 bases map to TRBD1. The J segment lost 1 base and the V segment lost 5 bases, leaving 3 bases of the junction unmatched. CDR1 and CDR2 (germline): LNHDA, SQIVND (reference sequence). CDR3 length equals 14 residues.

The V and J genes are TRBV6-1 and TRBJ2-4, with a weak D call TRBD2 (5 bases). The CDR3 loop spans 13 amino acids. From germline, CDR1 is MNHNS and CDR2 SASEGT. Trimming took off 3 bases at V and 8 bases at J, with 11 bases between the two ends. CDR3 protein: CASSDHRDDIQYF. The CDR3 nucleotides read TGTGCCAGCAGTGATCACCGGGATGACATTCAGTACTTC.

This chain uses TRBV5-6 with TRBJ2-2, with D possibly TRBD1 on 6 matching bases. This CDR3 is built from 14 residues. Germline V CDR1 and CDR2: SGHDT, YYEEEE. Trimming removed 2 bases from V and 5 bases from J, with 10 bases in between. CDR3 DNA sequence: TGTGCCAGCAGCTTTTTCACAGGGACCGGGGAGCTGTTTTTT. It encodes CASSFFTGTGELFF.

V usage is TRBV11-2 and J usage is TRBJ2-2, with D perhaps TRBD1 (5 bases). Trimming left V 2 bases short and J 4 bases short, with 11 bases between. This CDR3 region has 15 residues. Per germline, CDR1 SGHAT and CDR2 FQNNGV. In nucleotides, the CDR3 is TGTGCCAGCAGCTTACTAGGGGCGAGCACCGGGGAGCTGTTTTTT. It specifies CASSLLGASTGELFF.

In this sample, this clone turned up once. Within the sample, other DNA sequences also encode this same CDR3. The chain couples TRBV6-5 to TRBJ2-1; possibly TRBD1 for D (5 bases). Between the trimmed V and J ends, which lost 3 bases and 0 bases, there was a span of 9 bases. The CDR3 loop spans 15 amino acids. Per the germline V gene, CDR1 is MNHEY and CDR2 is SVGAGI. CDR3 in amino acids: CASSYGASSYNEQFF. CDR3 nucleotide sequence: TGTGCCAGCAGTTATGGGGCGAGCTCCTACAATGAGCAGTTCTTC.

The chain has TRBV7-6 and TRBJ2-5, with 8 bases fitting TRBD1. This CDR3 has 13 residues. CDR1 SGHVS and CDR2 FNYEAQ come from the germline V gene. V was clipped by 5 bases and J by 4 bases; unmatched bases: 3. The CDR3 DNA follows: TGTGCCAGCAGCCCACAGGGGGGAGAGACCCAGTACTTC. This translates into CASSPQGGETQYF. The full variable domain, in which reference TRBV7-6 and TRBJ2-5 provide the parts outside the CDR3, is GAGVSQSPRYKVTKRGQDVALRCDPISGHVSLYWYRQALGQGPEFLTYFNYEAQQDKSGLPNDRFSAERPEGSISTLTIQRTEQRDSAMYRCASSPQGGETQYFGPGTRLLVL.

The chain is built from TRBV30 and TRBJ1-5, with a weak D call TRBD1 (6 bases). The CDR3 loop spans 13 amino acids. With 0 bases removed from V and 7 bases from J, the gap between germline ends came to 10 bases. In germline, CDR1 is GTSNPN, CDR2 SVGIG (reference sequence). The CDR3 protein is CAWSVLGAQPQHF. In DNA, the CDR3 is TGTGCCTGGAGTGTACTGGGGGCCCAGCCCCAGCATTTT.

The gene calls are TRBV29-1 and TRBJ2-3, with 8 bases identical to TRBD1. The CDR3 is made up of 14 amino acids. The ends lost 7 bases at V and 0 bases at J; junction bases unmatched: 6. Germline CDR1 reads SQVTM; CDR2 reads ANQGSEA. The CDR3 DNA is TGCAGCGGAGGAGACAGGGGAAGCACAGATACGCAGTATTTT. Its translation is CSGGDRGSTDTQYF.

V gene TRBV7-9 combines with J gene TRBJ1-2; no clear D. Per germline, CDR1 SEHNR and CDR2 FQNEAQ (reference sequence). The CDR3 is 15 amino acids. Trimming took off 1 base at V and 0 bases at J, with 9 bases between the two ends. Here the CDR3 reads CASSLVIGTNYGYTF. The CDR3 coding sequence is TGTGCCAGCAGCTTAGTAATCGGGACTAACTATGGCTACACCTTC.

The V call is TRBV6-5, the J call TRBJ1-5; TRBD1 might be the D (6 bases). The CDR3 runs to 14 residues. The germline gives CDR1 MNHEY, CDR2 SVGAGI. Trimming shortened V by 5 bases and J by 6 bases, and 14 bases separated the two germline ends. CDR3 in amino acids: CASSQQGRSQPQHF. In DNA, the CDR3 is TGTGCCAGCAGTCAACAGGGAAGGAGTCAGCCCCAGCATTTT.

The chain has TRBV19 and TRBJ2-1, with D perhaps TRBD1 (5 bases). Germline-derived CDR1 and CDR2 are LNHDA and SQIVND (reference sequence). The CDR3 covers 16 residues. V gave up 1 base and J gave up 4 bases, with 14 bases separating them. The CDR3 nucleotides read TGTGCCAGTAGTATAGCCAGGGCCCCTCCTTACAATGAGCAGTTCTTC. Its translation is CASSIARAPPYNEQFF. The whole variable domain, filled in from reference TRBV19 and TRBJ2-1, reads DGGITQSPKYLFRKEGQNVTLSCEQNLNHDAMYWYRQDPGQGLRLIYYSQIVNDFQKGDIAEGYSVSREKKESFPLTVTSAQKNPTAFYLCASSIARAPPYNEQFFGPGTRLTVL.

In DNA form, the CDR3 reads TGTGCCAGCAGTTCAGACAGGGGAACGCGGGAGCTGTTTTTT. It encodes CASSSDRGTRELFF. The genes are TRBV2 and TRBJ2-2, with 8 bases identical to TRBD1. Germline CDR1 reads SNHLY; CDR2 reads FYNNEI. V lost 5 bases and J lost 9; bases outside the gene matches: 8. This CDR3 comprises 14 residues.

The rearrangement links TRBV9 to TRBJ2-3; 7 bases fit TRBD2. The CDR3 consists of 16 residues. CDR1 and CDR2 (germline): SGDLS, YYNGEE. Unmatched junction bases numbered 10, after V lost 4 bases and J lost 2 bases. CDR3: CASSKGASGYTDTQYF. The CDR3 region has the DNA TGTGCCAGCAGCAAAGGGGCTAGCGGTTACACAGATACGCAGTATTTT.

V is TRBV28 and J is TRBJ2-7; 10 bases are shared with TRBD1. Looked up from germline, CDR1 is MDHEN and CDR2 is SYDVKM. V shed 6 bases and J 2 bases; nucleotides not matched to a gene: 4. This CDR3 has 14 residues. CDR3 in amino acids: CASSGTGVTYEQYF. For the CDR3, the DNA is TGTGCCAGCAGCGGGACAGGGGTGACCTACGAGCAGTACTTC.

V gene TRBV19 combines with J gene TRBJ1-1; D not resolved. This CDR3 is built from 14 residues. The germline gives CDR1 LNHDA, CDR2 SQIVND (reference sequence). V lost 3 bases to trimming and J lost 5 bases, with 13 bases between them. The CDR3 here is CASSISSLRTEAFF. The CDR3 coding sequence is TGTGCCAGTAGTATTAGCTCCCTCCGGACTGAAGCTTTCTTT. The variable domain in full, with the rest retrieved from reference TRBV19 and TRBJ1-1, is DGGITQSPKYLFRKEGQNVTLSCEQNLNHDAMYWYRQDPGQGLRLIYYSQIVNDFQKGDIAEGYSVSREKKESFPLTVTSAQKNPTAFYLCASSISSLRTEAFFGQGTRLTVV.

This chain uses TRBV7-2 with TRBJ2-1; 7 bases line up with TRBD2. Germline CDR1 SGHTA, CDR2 FQGNSA. The V and J ends lost 5 bases and 6 bases, in that order; junction bases with no gene match: 13. This CDR3 is 16 amino acids long. CDR3 protein: CASSPDWRGLFNEQFF. In DNA, the CDR3 is TGTGCCAGCAGCCCCGATTGGCGGGGGTTGTTCAATGAGCAGTTCTTC. The complete variable domain, with remaining parts taken from reference TRBV7-2 and TRBJ2-1, reads GAGVSQSPSNKVTEKGKDVELRCDPISGHTALYWYRQSLGQGLEFLIYFQGNSAPDKSGLPSDRFSAERTGGSVSTLTIQRTQQEDSAVYLCASSPDWRGLFNEQFFGPGTRLTVL.

The chain links TRBV5-1 to TRBJ2-1, with 9 bases identical to TRBD2. Germline CDR1 reads SGHRS; CDR2 reads YFSETQ. V shed 3 bases, J shed 6 bases, and the junction held 7 bases outside the gene matches. The CDR3 is 15 amino acids. As DNA, the CDR3 is TGCGCCAGCAGCTCCAGCGGGGGGACCACCAATGAGCAGTTCTTC. It is translated as CASSSSGGTTNEQFF.

J is TRBJ1-4 and V is TRBV6-6; 7 bases agree with TRBD1. J lost 0 bases, V lost 6 bases, and 4 bases had no gene match. The germline V gene has CDR1 MNHNY and CDR2 SVGAGI (reference sequence). The CDR3 length is 15 residues. The CDR3 loop reads CASREGTATNEKLFF. In nucleotides, the CDR3 is TGTGCCAGCAGGGAGGGGACAGCAACTAATGAAAAACTGTTTTTT.

This clone was recorded a few times. The chain couples TRBV9 to TRBJ2-1; 8 nucleotides align to TRBD2. The CDR3 is 16 amino acids. Per germline, CDR1 SGDLS and CDR2 YYNGEE. Unmatched junction bases numbered 15, after V lost 4 bases and J lost 9 bases. CDR3: CASSSPDGTSSIEQFF. The CDR3 bases are TGTGCCAGCAGCTCACCTGATGGGACTAGTAGTATTGAGCAGTTCTTC.

Worth noting for this clone: A read error may produce the germline difference seen at one junction end. The rearrangement joins TRBV7-9 to TRBJ2-1, with 11 bases identical to TRBD2. CDR3 length equals 16 residues. Germline V CDR1 and CDR2: SEHNR, FQNEAQ (reference sequence). The CDR3 region has the DNA TGTTCCAGCAGCTTATCTTTAGCGGGGGGGCGCAATGAGCAGTTCTTC. This encodes CSSSLSLAGGRNEQFF.

Remarks on this clone: One end of the junction does not line up with germline, which may come from a read error. The chain combines TRBV2 with TRBJ2-7; TRBD2 matches 9 bases. Germline CDR1 is SNHLY and CDR2 is FYNNEI. This CDR3 spans 13 amino acids. The CDR3 DNA reads as TGTGCCAGCAGTGAGACTAGCGGCTACGAGCAGCACTTC. The encoded protein is CASSETSGYEQHF.

The gene calls are TRBV5-6 and TRBJ2-7; TRBD1 is a possible D gene (5 bases). Deletions cut 0 bases from V and 7 bases from J, with 11 bases between. The germline V gene encodes CDR1 SGHDT and CDR2 YYEEEE. There are 13 residues in the CDR3. CDR3 coding DNA: TGTGCCAGCAGCTTGGTCGACAGTATAGAGCAGTACGTC. The encoded protein is CASSLVDSIEQYV.